This TCR beta chain was captured by sequencing in a study of blood T cell repertoires in COVID-19. Study-level background: Some COVID-19 samples were acute and others convalescent; all came from the United States, Italy and Spain. Sample material is recorded as cDNA or gDNA derived from T cells, B-cell-depleted T cells, or PBMCs.

Methods used by the authors: Amplification of reference gene primers provided the estimated nucleated cell counts. The method was immunoSEQ multiplex PCR; TCRdb's version includes in-frame clones alone and lacks a portion of them. That table furnishes V, J and clone size, whereas the DNA furnished D and trimming. The top ten clones hold 2.4% of a sample with 100,000 to 130,000 clones, 88% of them seen once. The V end lost 1 base, the J end lost 4 bases, and 9 bases lay between the germline ends. The germline CDR1 and CDR2 sequences are SGHRS and YFSETQ. The CDR3 has 14 amino acids. This chain uses TRBV5-1 with TRBJ2-1, with D perhaps TRBD2 (5 bases). Sequenced: peripheral blood. This receptor was taken from a human donor in a cohort sampled during active COVID-19. CDR3: CASSLQDFYNEQFF. CDR3 DNA sequence: TGCGCCAGCAGCTTGCAGGACTTTTACAATGAGCAGTTCTTC.